This T cell receptor (beta chain) was identified during a study of long-term antiretroviral therapy in people with HIV. Study-level results: Upon ART, diversity increased but remained lower than transplant donor controls.

About this clone itself: The antigen is unknown.

Researchers report immunoSEQ v3.0 was run at survey level. Repertoires were generated with immunoSEQ multiplex PCR, while TCRdb's copy carries only in-frame clones and drops some. The sample records about 35,000 clones, approximately 85% being singletons. This receptor was taken from a man between 18 and 29 years old with HIV. Sample: unsorted PBMCs, taken 2.2 years after starting antiretroviral therapy.

The CDR3: CASSDLGGSTDTQYF. CDR3 in DNA: TGTGCCAGCAGTGATTTAGGGGGAAGCACAGATACGCAGTATTTT. V usage is TRBV6-4 and J usage is TRBJ2-3; tentative D call: TRBD1 (6 bases). The CDR3 extends over 15 amino acids. The germline CDR1 and CDR2 sequences are MRHNA and SNTAGT. V was shortened by 3 bases and J by 0 bases, with 10 bases between the two germline ends.